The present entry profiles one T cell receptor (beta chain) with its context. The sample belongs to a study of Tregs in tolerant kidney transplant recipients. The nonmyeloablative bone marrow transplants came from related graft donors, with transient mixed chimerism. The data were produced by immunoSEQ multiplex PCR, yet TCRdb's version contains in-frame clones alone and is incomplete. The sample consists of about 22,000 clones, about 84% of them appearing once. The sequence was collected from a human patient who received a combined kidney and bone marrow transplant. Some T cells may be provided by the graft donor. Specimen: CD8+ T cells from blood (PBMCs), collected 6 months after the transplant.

The CDR3 DNA sequence: TGTGCCAGCAGCTTCCAAATTGGCGATACGCAGTATTTT. It translates to CASSFQIGDTQYF. The chain joins TRBV7-8 to TRBJ2-3, with unresolved D. With 3 bases removed from V and 6 bases from J, the gap between germline ends came to 10 bases. CDR1 and CDR2 from the germline V gene are SGHVS and FQNEAQ. This CDR3 is 13 amino acids long.